The T cell receptor (beta chain) described here comes from a study of cytomegalovirus exposure and HLA in healthy donors. General observations from the study: Roughly uniform sequencing depth across donors was assumed, possibly incorrectly.

The count of this clone is one. Its specificity is unknown. CDR1 and CDR2 (germline): SGHRS, YFSETQ. J lost 0 bases, V lost 4 bases, and 8 bases had no gene match. This CDR3 is 17 amino acids long. Both 60 Vbeta primers and 13 Jbeta primers went into the PCR. TCRdb keeps only in-frame clones here, not all; method: immunoSEQ multiplex PCR. The repertoire includes some 190,000 clones, approximately 82% of them detected once, and more than 1.5% sits in the top ten. All the people who gave samples were healthy bone marrow donors. Sequenced: PBMCs. This clonotype originated in a middle-aged man in good health and CMV-seropositive. The chain combines TRBV5-1 with TRBJ1-4, with 8 nucleotides matching TRBD1. CDR3 in DNA: TGCGCCAGCAGCCCCTGGACAGGGAGCCCAACTAATGAAAAACTGTTTTTT. Its protein product is CASSPWTGSPTNEKLFF.